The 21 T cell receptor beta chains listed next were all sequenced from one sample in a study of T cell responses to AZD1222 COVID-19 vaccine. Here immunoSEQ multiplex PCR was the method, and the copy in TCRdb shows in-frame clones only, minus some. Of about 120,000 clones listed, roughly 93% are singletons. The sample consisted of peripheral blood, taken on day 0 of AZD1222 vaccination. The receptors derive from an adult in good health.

Here the CDR3 reads CASSMGLKFNYGYTF. CDR3 bases: TGTGCCAGTAGTATGGGTCTCAAATTTAACTATGGCTACACCTTC. The chain recombines TRBV19 with TRBJ1-2; no reliable D call. The germline V and J ends were trimmed by 3 bases and 1 base, with 12 bases remaining between them. Germline CDR1 LNHDA, CDR2 SQIVND (reference sequence). This CDR3 is built from 15 residues.

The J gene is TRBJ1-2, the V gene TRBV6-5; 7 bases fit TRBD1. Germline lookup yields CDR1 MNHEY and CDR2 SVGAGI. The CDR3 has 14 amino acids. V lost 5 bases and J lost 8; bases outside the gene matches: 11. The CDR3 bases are TGTGCCAGCAGTCCTCAGGAGGGGGCTCAGGGCTACACCTTC. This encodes CASSPQEGAQGYTF.

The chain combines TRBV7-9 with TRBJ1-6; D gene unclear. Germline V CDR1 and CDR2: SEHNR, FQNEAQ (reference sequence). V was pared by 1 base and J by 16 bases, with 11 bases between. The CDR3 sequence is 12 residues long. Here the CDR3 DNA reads TGTGCCAGCAGCTTAGACACCGGCCGTCTCCACTTT. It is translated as CASSLDTGRLHF. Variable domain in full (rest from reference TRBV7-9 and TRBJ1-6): DTGVSQNPRHKITKRGQNVTFRCDPISEHNRLYWYRQTLGQGPEFLTYFQNEAQLEKSRLLSDRFSAERPKGSFSTLEIQRTEQGDSAMYLCASSLDTGRLHFGNGTRLTVT.

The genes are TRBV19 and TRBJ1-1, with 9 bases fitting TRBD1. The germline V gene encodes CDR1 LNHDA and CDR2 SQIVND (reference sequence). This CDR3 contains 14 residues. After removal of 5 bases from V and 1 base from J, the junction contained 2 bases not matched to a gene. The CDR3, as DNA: TGTGCCAGTAGTTTACAGGGGGCGAACACTGAAGCTTTCTTT. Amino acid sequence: CASSLQGANTEAFF. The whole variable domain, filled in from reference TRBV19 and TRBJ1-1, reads DGGITQSPKYLFRKEGQNVTLSCEQNLNHDAMYWYRQDPGQGLRLIYYSQIVNDFQKGDIAEGYSVSREKKESFPLTVTSAQKNPTAFYLCASSLQGANTEAFFGQGTRLTVV.

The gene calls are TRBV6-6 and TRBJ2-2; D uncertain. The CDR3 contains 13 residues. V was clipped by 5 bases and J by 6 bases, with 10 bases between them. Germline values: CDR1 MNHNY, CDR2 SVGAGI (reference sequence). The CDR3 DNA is TGTGCCAGCAGTCCCTCCCCTTCCGGGGAGCTGTTTTTT. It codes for CASSPSPSGELFF.

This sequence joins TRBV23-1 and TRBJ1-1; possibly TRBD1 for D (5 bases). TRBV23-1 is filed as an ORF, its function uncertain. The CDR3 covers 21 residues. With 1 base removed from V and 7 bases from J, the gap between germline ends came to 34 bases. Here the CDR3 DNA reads TGCGCCAGCAGTCAATACGTTTTGTGCCCGAGACTACAGGATCGGAGGGGTGAAGCTTTCTTT. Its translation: CASSQYVLCPRLQDRRGEAFF.

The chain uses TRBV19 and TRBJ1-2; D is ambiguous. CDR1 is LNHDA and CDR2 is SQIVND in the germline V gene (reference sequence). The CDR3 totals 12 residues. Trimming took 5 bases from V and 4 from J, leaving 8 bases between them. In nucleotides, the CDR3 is TGTGCCAGTAGTCCAGACTTCTATGGCTACACCTTC. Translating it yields CASSPDFYGYTF.

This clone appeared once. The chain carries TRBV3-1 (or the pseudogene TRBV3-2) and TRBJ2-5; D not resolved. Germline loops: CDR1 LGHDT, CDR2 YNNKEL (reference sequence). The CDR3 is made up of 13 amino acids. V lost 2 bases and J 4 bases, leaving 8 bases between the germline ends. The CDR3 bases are TGTGCCAGCAGCCAACCCTCGGTAGAGACCCAGTACTTC. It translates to CASSQPSVETQYF.

The CDR3 spells CASRPRETGELFF. CDR3 bases: TGTGCCAGCAGACCCAGGGAAACCGGGGAGCTGTTTTTT. This chain links TRBV12-3 or TRBV12-4 with TRBJ2-2, with D perhaps TRBD1 (5 bases). Trimming removed 6 bases at V and 5 bases at J, with 10 bases between. The CDR3 length is 13 residues.

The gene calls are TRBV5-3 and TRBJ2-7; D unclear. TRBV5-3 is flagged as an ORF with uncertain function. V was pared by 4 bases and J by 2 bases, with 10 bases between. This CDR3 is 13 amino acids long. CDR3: CARSEDQPYEQYF. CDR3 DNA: TGTGCCAGAAGCGAGGACCAACCCTACGAGCAGTACTTC.

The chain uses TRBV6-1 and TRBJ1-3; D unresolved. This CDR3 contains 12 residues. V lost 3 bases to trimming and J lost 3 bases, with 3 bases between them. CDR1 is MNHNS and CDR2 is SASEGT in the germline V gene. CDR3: CASSEVGNTIYF. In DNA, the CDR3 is TGTGCCAGCAGTGAGGTTGGAAACACCATATATTTT.

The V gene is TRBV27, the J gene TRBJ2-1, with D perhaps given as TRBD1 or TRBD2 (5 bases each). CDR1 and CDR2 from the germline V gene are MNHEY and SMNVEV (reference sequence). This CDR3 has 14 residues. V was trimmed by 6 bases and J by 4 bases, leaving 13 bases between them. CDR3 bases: TGTGCCAGCAGCCTATTTGAGGGGTACAATGAGCAGTTCTTC. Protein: CASSLFEGYNEQFF.

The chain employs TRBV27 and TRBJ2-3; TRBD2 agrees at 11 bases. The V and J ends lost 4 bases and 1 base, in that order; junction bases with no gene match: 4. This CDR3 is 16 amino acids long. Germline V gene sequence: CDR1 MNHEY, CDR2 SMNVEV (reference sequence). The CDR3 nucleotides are TGTGCCAGCAGTTCGCTAGCGGGAGGACGCACAGATACGCAGTATTTT. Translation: CASSSLAGGRTDTQYF.

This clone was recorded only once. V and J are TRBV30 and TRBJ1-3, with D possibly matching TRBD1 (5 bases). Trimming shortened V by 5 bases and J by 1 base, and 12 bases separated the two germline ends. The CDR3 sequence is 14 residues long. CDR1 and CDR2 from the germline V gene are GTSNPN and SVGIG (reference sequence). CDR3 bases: TGTGCCTGGGCCCGCGGGGGATCTGGAAACACCATATATTTT. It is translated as CAWARGGSGNTIYF.

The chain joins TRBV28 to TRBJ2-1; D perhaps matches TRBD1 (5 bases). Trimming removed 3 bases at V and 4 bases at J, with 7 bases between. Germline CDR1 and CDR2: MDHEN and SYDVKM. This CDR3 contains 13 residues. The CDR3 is CASSLPGYNEQFF. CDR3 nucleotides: TGTGCCAGCAGTTTGCCAGGGTACAATGAGCAGTTCTTC.

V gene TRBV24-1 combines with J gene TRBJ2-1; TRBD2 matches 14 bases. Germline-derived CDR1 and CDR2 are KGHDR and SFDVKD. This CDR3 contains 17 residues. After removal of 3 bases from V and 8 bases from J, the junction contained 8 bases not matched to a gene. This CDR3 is CATSDPGTSGSIDEQFF. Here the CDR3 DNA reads TGTGCCACCAGTGATCCCGGGACTAGCGGGAGTATTGATGAGCAGTTCTTC.

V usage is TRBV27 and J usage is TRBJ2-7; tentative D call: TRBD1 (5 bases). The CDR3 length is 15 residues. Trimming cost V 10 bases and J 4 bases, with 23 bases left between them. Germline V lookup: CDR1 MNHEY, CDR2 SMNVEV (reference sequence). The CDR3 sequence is CATALGPSYIYEQYF. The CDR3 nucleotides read TGTGCCACCGCGTTGGGGCCCTCTTATATATACGAGCAGTACTTC.

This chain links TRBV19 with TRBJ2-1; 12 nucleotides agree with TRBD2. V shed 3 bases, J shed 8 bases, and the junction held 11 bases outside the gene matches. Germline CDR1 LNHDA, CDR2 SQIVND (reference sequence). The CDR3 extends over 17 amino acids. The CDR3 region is CASSIGRLAGVIYEQFF. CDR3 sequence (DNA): TGTGCCAGTAGTATCGGCCGACTAGCGGGAGTTATTTATGAGCAGTTCTTC.

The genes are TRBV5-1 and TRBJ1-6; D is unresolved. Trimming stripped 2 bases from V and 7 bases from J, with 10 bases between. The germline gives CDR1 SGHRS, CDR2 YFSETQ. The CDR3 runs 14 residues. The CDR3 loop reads CASSFFSGNSPLHF. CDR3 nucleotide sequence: TGCGCCAGCAGCTTTTTTAGCGGGAATTCACCCCTCCACTTT.

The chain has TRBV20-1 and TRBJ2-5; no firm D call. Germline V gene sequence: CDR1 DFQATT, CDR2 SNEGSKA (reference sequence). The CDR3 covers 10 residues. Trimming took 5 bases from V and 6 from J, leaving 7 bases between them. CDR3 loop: CSAPRKTQYF. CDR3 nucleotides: TGCAGTGCTCCACGGAAGACCCAGTACTTC.

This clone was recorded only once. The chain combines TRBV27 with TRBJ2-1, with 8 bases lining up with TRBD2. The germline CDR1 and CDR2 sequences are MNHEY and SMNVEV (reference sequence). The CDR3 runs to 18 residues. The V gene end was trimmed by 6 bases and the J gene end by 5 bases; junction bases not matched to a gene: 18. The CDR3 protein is CASRSGTRAWYIDNEQFF. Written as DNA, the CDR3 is TGTGCCAGCAGGTCAGGGACTAGGGCGTGGTATATAGACAATGAGCAGTTCTTC.